The 20 T cell receptor beta chains in this list originate from one sample, sequenced in a study of monozygotic twins with inflammatory bowel disease. Following a re-call of the 5' RACE reads, TCRdb has one entry per CDR3 protein and lacks DNA. Reported are approximately 400,000 distinct CDR3 sequences; the ten largest clones contain about 2.3%. The specimen sequenced was blood. These receptors all come from a human donor with ulcerative colitis or Crohn's disease, or a healthy co-twin of an affected twin (not recorded which).

This sequence joins TRBV5-1 and TRBJ2-2; lacking DNA, the TRBD2 call made by TCRdb goes unchecked. CDR3 length equals 15 residues. Germline-derived CDR1 and CDR2 are SGHRS and YFSETQ. The chain's CDR3 is CASSLHRERTGELFF.

CDR3 in amino acids: CAIQHSSNTEAFF. The J gene is TRBJ1-1, the V gene TRBV10-3. CDR3 length: 13 residues. Germline loops: CDR1 ENHRY, CDR2 SYGVKD.

The gene calls are TRBV6-1 and TRBJ1-2. The CDR3 consists of 15 residues. In germline, CDR1 is MNHNS, CDR2 SASEGT. The CDR3 loop is CASSEHVGIPAGYTF.

The chain uses TRBV2 and TRBJ1-1; TCRdb's D call, TRBD1, is unchecked because there is no DNA. Looked up from germline, CDR1 is SNHLY and CDR2 is FYNNEI. This CDR3 comprises 15 residues. This CDR3 reads CASSEAGGANTEAFF.

This chain joins TRBV29-1 and TRBJ2-4; TCRdb's D gene call, TRBD2, goes unchecked for lack of DNA. The CDR3 contains 15 residues. CDR1 and CDR2 from the germline V gene are SQVTM and ANQGSEA. The CDR3 loop is CSVESTGTSSNIQYF.

This sequence joins TRBV25-1 and TRBJ2-4. Germline CDR1 and CDR2: MGHDK and SYGVNS. The CDR3 totals 11 residues. CDR3 region: CASSGQNIQYF.

The genes are TRBV4-3 and TRBJ1-3; TCRdb indicates TRBD1, and absent DNA this call remains unverified. Per germline, CDR1 LGHNA and CDR2 YSLEER. This CDR3 is 15 amino acids long. CDR3 amino acids: CASSQGVTGGNTIYF.

This chain joins TRBV5-1 and TRBJ2-5; TCRdb outputs TRBD2, but without DNA this stays unchecked. CDR1 SGHRS and CDR2 YFSETQ come from the germline V gene. This CDR3 contains 13 residues. The CDR3 region is CASTRDLRETQYF.

The gene calls are TRBV20-1 and TRBJ2-3; TCRdb's D call of TRBD1 is untestable without DNA. The CDR3 totals 21 residues. From germline, CDR1 is DFQATT and CDR2 SNEGSKA (reference sequence). The chain's CDR3 is CSAATPAPGQATPFFTDTQYF.

This rearrangement joins TRBV7-6 to TRBJ2-2; TCRdb proposes TRBD1, but this gene call is untestable without DNA. CDR1 SGHVS and CDR2 FNYEAQ come from the germline V gene. The CDR3 loop spans 18 amino acids. The CDR3 here is CASSLASLGQANTGELFF.

The chain recombines TRBV2 with TRBJ2-3. The CDR3 sequence is 16 residues long. Germline V lookup: CDR1 SNHLY, CDR2 FYNNEI. The CDR3 loop reads CASSVSDHTSTDTQYF. Combining the CDR3 with reference TRBV2 and TRBJ2-3 gives the whole variable domain EPEVTQTPSHQVTQMGQEVILRCVPISNHLYFYWYRQILGQKVEFLVSFYNNEISEKSEIFDDQFSVERPDGSNFTLKIRSTKLEDSAMYFCASSVSDHTSTDTQYFGPGTRLTVL.

The chain employs TRBV7-9 and TRBJ2-1. Germline lookup yields CDR1 SEHNR and CDR2 FQNEAQ (reference sequence). This CDR3 region has 14 residues. The CDR3 region is CASSLGRPLKGQFF.

The chain joins TRBV5-1 to TRBJ2-2; there is no DNA to check the TCRdb D call of TRBD1. Germline lookup yields CDR1 SGHRS and CDR2 YFSETQ. This CDR3 has 16 amino acids. The CDR3 is CASSFSGISNTGELFF.

The chain has TRBV20-1 and TRBJ2-3; TCRdb picks TRBD1, but there is no DNA to check that call. The length of the CDR3 is 15 residues. Germline loops: CDR1 DFQATT, CDR2 SNEGSKA (reference sequence). This CDR3 is CSAREGGTPTDTQYF.

J is TRBJ2-5 and V is TRBV18; TCRdb gives TRBD1 as the D gene, but with no DNA this cannot be confirmed. Germline V gene sequence: CDR1 KGHSH, CDR2 LQKENI. This CDR3 is 15 amino acids long. The CDR3 region is CASSPGGTLFETQYF.

This sequence joins TRBV3-1 and TRBJ2-7; TCRdb outputs TRBD1, but without DNA this stays unchecked. CDR1 is LGHDT, CDR2 YNNKEL, per germline (reference sequence). The CDR3 runs 16 residues. The CDR3 sequence: CASSEAMAGGSGEQYF.

The V gene is TRBV18, the J gene TRBJ1-5. The CDR3 loop spans 14 amino acids. Germline CDR1 and CDR2: KGHSH and LQKENI. CDR3: CASSHGRNNQPQHF.

The chain uses TRBV12-3 or TRBV12-4 and TRBJ2-2; the D call from TCRdb, TRBD2, cannot be confirmed without DNA. There are 19 residues in the CDR3. CDR3 sequence: CASSFTPLTSGRVGGELFF.

The genes are TRBV29-1 and TRBJ2-5; TCRdb gives TRBD2 as the D gene, but with no DNA this cannot be confirmed. This CDR3 is built from 13 residues. CDR1 and CDR2 (germline): SQVTM, ANQGSEA. CDR3 residues: CSVDKGPQETQYF.

This chain links TRBV11-2 with TRBJ2-3; the TCRdb call, TRBD2, lacks DNA for checking. Germline CDR1 reads SGHAT; CDR2 reads FQNNGV. This CDR3 is 14 amino acids long. This CDR3 reads CASSPRTKPIGAFF.